This entry concerns a single T cell receptor beta chain. Indicated time point: patch test 2, 6 weeks after DPC sensitization. The sample's treatment: therapeutic diphenylcyclopropenone sensitization with weekly scalp DPC. Blood collection took place prior to placing each patch test. From the RACE reads, TCRdb called clonotypes with MiXCR, one entry per CDR3 protein. The sample includes 96,000 or so distinct CDR3 sequences, 9.3% of them seen just once. The data were taken from a study of human T cells and chemical hapten exposure. Across the study: For sensitization, 2% DPC was applied to a 2 cm by 2 cm patch of upper inner arm skin. The study lasted 20 to 25 weeks, and patients were dosed weekly with diphenylcyclopropenone on the scalp throughout.

This CDR3 has 15 residues. The V end was cut by 8 bases, the J end by 5 bases, with 21 bases between. The germline gives CDR1 MDHEN, CDR2 SYDVKM. The chain has TRBV28 and TRBJ1-2; possible D gene TRBD1, 6 bases. The starting material was whole blood, obtained in connection with sensitization to the hapten diphenylcyclopropenone (DPC). The receptor was derived from a woman in her forties with alopecia areata. Some clones in this sample may be carry-over from other donors' samples. The CDR3 protein is CASHDLDGTFYGYTF. The DNA for the CDR3 is TGTGCCAGCCACGATTTAGACGGGACATTTTATGGCTACACCTTC.